This TCR beta chain was identified during a study of PD-1 blockade in classical Hodgkin lymphoma. All patients relapsed after autologous stem cell transplantation, and brentuximab vedotin exposure varied. Here immunoSEQ multiplex PCR was the method, and the copy in TCRdb shows in-frame clones only, minus some. The sample includes around 91,000 clones, 89% seen only once; the top ten take 22%. Germline-derived CDR1 and CDR2 are SGHVS and FNYEAQ. The CDR3 is 17 amino acids. V lost 1 base and J 4 bases, leaving 17 bases between the germline ends. The sample here was peripheral blood mononuclear cells (PBMCs), taken at baseline. The genes are TRBV7-6 and TRBJ1-3; D may be TRBD1 (6 bases). This TCR came from a human donor with classical Hodgkin lymphoma. CDR3 sequence (DNA): TGTGCCAGCAGCTTAGACCCGGACAGCGCCTCGGGAAACACCATATATTTT. Translated: CASSLDPDSASGNTIYF.